The source of this T cell receptor beta chain is a study of blood T cell repertoires in COVID-19. On the study more broadly: Acute-phase and convalescent COVID-19 samples originated in the United States, Italy and Spain. Sources were T cells, B-cell-depleted T cells, or PBMCs; the material itself was cDNA or gDNA.

CDR1 SGHRS and CDR2 YFSETQ come from the germline V gene. The CDR3 loop spans 14 amino acids. Trimming cost V 6 bases and J 2 bases; bases outside gene matches: 7. Source study methods: For nucleated cells, counts were estimated from reference gene primer amplification. Assay: immunoSEQ multiplex PCR; the TCRdb copy retains only in-frame clones and omits some. Clone size and the V and J calls come from that table; the DNA yielded D and trimming. Of 150,000 or so clones listed, more than 70% are singletons. The genes are TRBV5-1 and TRBJ2-7; TRBD1 matches 8 bases. The source material was peripheral blood. This receptor was obtained from a man aged 18 to 29 with active or convalescent COVID-19. Here the CDR3 reads CASKNTGGAYEQYF. In nucleotides, the CDR3 is TGCGCCAGCAAGAATACAGGGGGTGCCTACGAGCAGTACTTC.